The clone carrying this T cell receptor beta chain has a handful of counts. The antigen remains undetermined. V gave up 7 bases and J gave up 0 bases, with 12 bases separating them. CDR3 length equals 15 residues. Germline assignment: CDR1 MDHEN and CDR2 SYDVKM. This entry comes from a study of cytomegalovirus exposure and HLA in healthy donors. Study-wide background: Among the approximately 400 genotyped donors, 65% to 85% were placed in the Caucasian-associated ancestry cluster. Whole-study results and caveats: In an earlier analysis, about 87% or about 30%: the productive usage of most TCR beta V segments. Most CMV-associated TCR beta chains were later found to appear HLA-restricted.

Vbeta (60) and Jbeta (13) primers were used in the PCR. The method was immunoSEQ multiplex PCR; TCRdb's version includes in-frame clones alone and lacks a portion of them. The table has about 150,000 clones, around 60% seen once; the top ten hold about 7.1%. The gene calls are TRBV28 and TRBJ2-2; D may be TRBD1 (5 bases). Specimen: PBMCs. This receptor was identified in a woman aged 55-69 years in good health and CMV-seropositive. CDR3 in DNA: TGTGCCAGCAAAAGTTGGGGCGCGAACACCGGGGAGCTGTTTTTT. Amino acid sequence: CASKSWGANTGELFF.